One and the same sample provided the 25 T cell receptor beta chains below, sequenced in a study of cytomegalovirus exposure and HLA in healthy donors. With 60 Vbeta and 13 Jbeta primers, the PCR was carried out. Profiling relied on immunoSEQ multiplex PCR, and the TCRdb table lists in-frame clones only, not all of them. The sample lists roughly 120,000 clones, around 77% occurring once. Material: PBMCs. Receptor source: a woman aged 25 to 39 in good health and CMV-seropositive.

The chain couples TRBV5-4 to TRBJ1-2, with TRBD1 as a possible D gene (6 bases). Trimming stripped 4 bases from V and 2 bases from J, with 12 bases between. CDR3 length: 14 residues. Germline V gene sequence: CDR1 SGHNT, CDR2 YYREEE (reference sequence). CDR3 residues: CASSAQQGNYGYTF. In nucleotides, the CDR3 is TGTGCCAGCAGCGCTCAACAGGGAAACTATGGCTACACCTTC.

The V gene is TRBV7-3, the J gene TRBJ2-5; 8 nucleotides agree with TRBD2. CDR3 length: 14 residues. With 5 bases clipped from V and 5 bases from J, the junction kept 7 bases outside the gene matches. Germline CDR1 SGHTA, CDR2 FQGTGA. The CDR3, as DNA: TGTGCCAGCAGCGGCGCGGGAGGCTCTGAGACCCAGTACTTC. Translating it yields CASSGAGGSETQYF. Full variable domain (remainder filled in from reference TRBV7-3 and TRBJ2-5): GAGVSQTPSNKVTEKGKYVELRCDPISGHTALYWYRQSLGQGPEFLIYFQGTGAADDSGLPNDRFFAVRPEGSVSTLKIQRTERGDSAVYLCASSGAGGSETQYFGPGTRLLVL.

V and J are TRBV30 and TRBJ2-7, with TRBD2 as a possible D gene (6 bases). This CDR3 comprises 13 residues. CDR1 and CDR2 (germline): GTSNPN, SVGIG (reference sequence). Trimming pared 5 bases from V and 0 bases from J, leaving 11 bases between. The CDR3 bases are TGTGCCTGGTGGACTACGAGCTCCTACGAGCAGTACTTC. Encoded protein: CAWWTTSSYEQYF.

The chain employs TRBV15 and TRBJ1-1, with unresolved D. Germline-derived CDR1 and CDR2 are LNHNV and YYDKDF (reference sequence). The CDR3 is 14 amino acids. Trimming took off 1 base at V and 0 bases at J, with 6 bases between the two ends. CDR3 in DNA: TGTGCCACCAGCAGAGTCGGGTTGAACACTGAAGCTTTCTTT. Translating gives CATSRVGLNTEAFF.

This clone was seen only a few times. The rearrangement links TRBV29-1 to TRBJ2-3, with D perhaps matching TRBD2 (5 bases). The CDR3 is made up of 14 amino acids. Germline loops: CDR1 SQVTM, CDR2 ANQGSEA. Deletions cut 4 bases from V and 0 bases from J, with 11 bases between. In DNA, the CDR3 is TGCAGCGTTGCAAAGGGCGGGAGCACAGATACGCAGTATTTT. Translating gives CSVAKGGSTDTQYF.

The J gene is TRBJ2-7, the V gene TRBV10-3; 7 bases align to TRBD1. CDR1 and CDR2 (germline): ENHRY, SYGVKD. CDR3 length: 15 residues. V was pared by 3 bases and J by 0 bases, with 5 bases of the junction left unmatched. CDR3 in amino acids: CAISESEGASYEQYF. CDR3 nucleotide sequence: TGTGCCATCAGTGAATCTGAGGGGGCCTCCTACGAGCAGTACTTC.

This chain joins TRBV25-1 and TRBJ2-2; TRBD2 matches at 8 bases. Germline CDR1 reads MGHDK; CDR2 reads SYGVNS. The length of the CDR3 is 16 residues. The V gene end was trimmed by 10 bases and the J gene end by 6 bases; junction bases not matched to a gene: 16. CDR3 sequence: CATAPAGGVVAGELFF. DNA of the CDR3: TGTGCCACCGCTCCTGCGGGGGGAGTTGTGGCCGGGGAGCTGTTTTTT.

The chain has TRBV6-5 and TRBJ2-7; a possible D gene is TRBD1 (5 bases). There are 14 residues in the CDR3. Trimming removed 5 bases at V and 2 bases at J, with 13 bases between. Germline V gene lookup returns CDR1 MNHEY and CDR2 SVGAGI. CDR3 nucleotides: TGTGCCAGCAGTGATGCAGGGCAGGCCTACGAGCAGTACTTC. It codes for CASSDAGQAYEQYF.

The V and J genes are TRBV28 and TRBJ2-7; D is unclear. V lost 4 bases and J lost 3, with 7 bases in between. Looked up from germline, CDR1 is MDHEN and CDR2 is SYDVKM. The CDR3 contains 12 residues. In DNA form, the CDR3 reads TGTGCCAGCAGTTGGGCTGGCTACGAGCAGTACTTC. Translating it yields CASSWAGYEQYF.

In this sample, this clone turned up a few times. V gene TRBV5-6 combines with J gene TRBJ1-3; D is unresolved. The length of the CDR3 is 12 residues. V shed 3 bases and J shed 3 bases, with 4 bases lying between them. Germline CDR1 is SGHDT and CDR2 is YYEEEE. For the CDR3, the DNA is TGTGCCAGCAGCTACGGTGGAAACACCATATATTTT. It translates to CASSYGGNTIYF.

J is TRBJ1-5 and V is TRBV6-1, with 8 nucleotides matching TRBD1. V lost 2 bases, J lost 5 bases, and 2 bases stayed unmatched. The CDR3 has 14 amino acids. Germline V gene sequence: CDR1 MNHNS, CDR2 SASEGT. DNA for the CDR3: TGTGCCAGCAGTGAACAGGGGGCGCATCAGCCCCAGCATTTT. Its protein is CASSEQGAHQPQHF.

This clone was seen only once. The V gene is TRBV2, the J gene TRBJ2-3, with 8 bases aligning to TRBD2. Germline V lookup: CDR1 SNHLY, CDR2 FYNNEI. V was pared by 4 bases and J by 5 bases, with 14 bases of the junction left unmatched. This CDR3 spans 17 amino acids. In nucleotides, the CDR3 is TGTGCCAGCAGTGTGGTAGCGGGGCCTTGGGATGGAGATACGCAGTATTTT. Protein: CASSVVAGPWDGDTQYF.

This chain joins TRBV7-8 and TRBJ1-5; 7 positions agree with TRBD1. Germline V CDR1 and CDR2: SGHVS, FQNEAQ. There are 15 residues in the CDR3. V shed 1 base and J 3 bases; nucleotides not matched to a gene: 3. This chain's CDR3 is CASSLDRGFNQPQHF. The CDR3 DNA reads TGTGCCAGCAGCTTAGACAGGGGTTTCAATCAGCCCCAGCATTTT.

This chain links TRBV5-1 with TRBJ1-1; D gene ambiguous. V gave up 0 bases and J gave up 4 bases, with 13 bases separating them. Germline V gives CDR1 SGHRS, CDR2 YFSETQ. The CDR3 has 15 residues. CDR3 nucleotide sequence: TGCGCCAGCAGCTTGGCGGCAGGTGGAGGCACTGAAGCTTTCTTT. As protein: CASSLAAGGGTEAFF.

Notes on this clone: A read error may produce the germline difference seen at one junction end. The DNA for the CDR3 is TGTGCCAGCAGCTTAGGTGGACTAGCCTATGAGCAGTACTTC. Amino acid sequence: CASSLGGLAYEQYF. The chain joins TRBV11-2 to TRBJ2-7; 8 nucleotides match TRBD2. Germline assignment: CDR1 SGHAT and CDR2 FQNNGV. This CDR3 spans 14 amino acids.

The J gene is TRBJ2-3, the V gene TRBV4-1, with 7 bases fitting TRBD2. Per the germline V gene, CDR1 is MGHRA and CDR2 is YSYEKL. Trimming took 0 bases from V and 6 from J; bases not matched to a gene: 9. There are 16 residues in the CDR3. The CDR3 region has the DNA TGCGCCAGCAGCCAAGATATTGGACTAGTAGGTGATACGCAGTATTTT. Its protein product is CASSQDIGLVGDTQYF.

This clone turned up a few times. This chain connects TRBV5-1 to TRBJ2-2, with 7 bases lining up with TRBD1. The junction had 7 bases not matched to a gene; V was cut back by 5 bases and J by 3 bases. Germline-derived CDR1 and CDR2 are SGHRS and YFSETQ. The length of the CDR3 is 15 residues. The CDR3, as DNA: TGCGCCAGCAGACTTACAGGGGATCACACCGGGGAGCTGTTTTTT. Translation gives CASRLTGDHTGELFF.

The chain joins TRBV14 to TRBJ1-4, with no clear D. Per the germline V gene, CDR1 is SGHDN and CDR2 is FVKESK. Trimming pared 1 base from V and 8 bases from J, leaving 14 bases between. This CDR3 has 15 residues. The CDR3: CASSQVGFPGEKLFF. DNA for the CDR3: TGTGCCAGCAGCCAAGTGGGATTCCCGGGGGAAAAACTGTTTTTT.

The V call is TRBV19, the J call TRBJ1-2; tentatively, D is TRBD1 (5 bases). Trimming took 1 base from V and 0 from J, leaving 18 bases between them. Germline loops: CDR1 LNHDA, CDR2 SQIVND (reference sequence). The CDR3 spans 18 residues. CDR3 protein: CASSIGAGLGFTNYGYTF. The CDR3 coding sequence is TGTGCCAGTAGTATAGGGGCAGGGCTGGGTTTTACTAACTATGGCTACACCTTC.

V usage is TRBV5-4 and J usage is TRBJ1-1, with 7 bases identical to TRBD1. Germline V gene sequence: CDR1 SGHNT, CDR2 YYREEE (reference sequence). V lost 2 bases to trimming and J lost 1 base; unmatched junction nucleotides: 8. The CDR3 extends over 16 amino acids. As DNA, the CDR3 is TGTGCCAGCAGCTTCCCCCCGGGACAGCAGAACACTGAAGCTTTCTTT. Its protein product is CASSFPPGQQNTEAFF.

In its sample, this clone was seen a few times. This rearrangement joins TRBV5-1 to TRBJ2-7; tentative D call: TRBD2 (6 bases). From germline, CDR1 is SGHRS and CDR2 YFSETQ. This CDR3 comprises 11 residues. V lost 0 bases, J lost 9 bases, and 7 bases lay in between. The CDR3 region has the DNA TGCGCCAGCAGCTTGGGGGAGGTGCAGTACTTC. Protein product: CASSLGEVQYF. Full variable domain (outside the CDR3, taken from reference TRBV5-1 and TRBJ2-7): KAGVTQTPRYLIKTRGQQVTLSCSPISGHRSVSWYQQTPGQGLQFLFEYFSETQRNKGNFPGRFSGRQFSNSRSEMNVSTLELGDSALYLCASSLGEVQYFGPGTRLTVT.

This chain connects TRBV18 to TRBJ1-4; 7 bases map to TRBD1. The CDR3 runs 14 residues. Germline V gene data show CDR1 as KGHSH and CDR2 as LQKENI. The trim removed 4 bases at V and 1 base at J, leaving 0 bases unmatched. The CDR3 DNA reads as TGTGCCAGCTCACGGGACAGAACTAATGAAAAACTGTTTTTT. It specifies CASSRDRTNEKLFF.

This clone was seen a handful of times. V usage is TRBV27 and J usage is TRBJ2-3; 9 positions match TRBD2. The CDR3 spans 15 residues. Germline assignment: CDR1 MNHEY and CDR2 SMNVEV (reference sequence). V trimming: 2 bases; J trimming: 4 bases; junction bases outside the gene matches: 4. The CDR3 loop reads CASSLETSGADTQYF. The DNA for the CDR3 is TGTGCCAGCAGTTTAGAGACTAGCGGCGCAGATACGCAGTATTTT.

The chain's CDR3 is CASSFGQGAYTGELFF. CDR3 sequence (DNA): TGTGCCAGCAGCTTTGGTCAGGGGGCTTACACCGGGGAGCTGTTTTTT. The V gene is TRBV13, the J gene TRBJ2-2; TRBD1 matches 8 bases. Germline trimming cut 3 bases from V and 3 bases from J; bases unmatched to any gene: 6. The CDR3 totals 16 residues. CDR1 is PRHDT, CDR2 FYEKMQ, per germline (reference sequence).

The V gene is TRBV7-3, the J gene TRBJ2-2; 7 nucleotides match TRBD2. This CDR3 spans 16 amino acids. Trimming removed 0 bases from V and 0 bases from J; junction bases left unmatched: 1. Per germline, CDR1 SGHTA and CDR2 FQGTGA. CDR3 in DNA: TGTGCCAGCAGCTTAACCGGGACTACGAACACCGGGGAGCTGTTTTTT. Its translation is CASSLTGTTNTGELFF.